The 21 T cell receptor beta chains below all came from one sample that was sequenced in a study of Ad26.COV2.S vaccination and SARS-CoV-2 variants. Treatment in this sample: about 20 received Ad26.COV2.S at low or high dose, single or two shots; about 5 received placebo; per-sample allocation not given. Day 63 after the first vaccine or placebo injection was the time point for sampling. Profiling relied on immunoSEQ multiplex PCR, and the TCRdb table lists in-frame clones only, not all of them. The sample lists 350,000 to 600,000 clones; nearly 90% were seen once. Sample: peripheral blood, taken in a trial of Ad26.COV2.S vaccine versus placebo. All receptors derive from a person between 18 and 60 years old who received the Ad26.COV2.S COVID-19 vaccine or a placebo.

The chain couples TRBV14 to TRBJ2-3, with D possibly TRBD2 on 5 matching bases. Between the trimmed V and J ends, which lost 4 bases and 2 bases, there was a span of 16 bases. CDR1 is SGHDN, CDR2 FVKESK, per germline. The CDR3 is 16 residues long. CDR3 sequence reads: CASSLTSVHTTDTQYF. The CDR3 nucleotides are TGTGCCAGCAGCCTTACTAGTGTTCACACCACAGATACGCAGTATTTT.

The gene calls are TRBV6-5 and TRBJ1-2, with a possible D match to TRBD1 (5 bases). This CDR3 comprises 14 residues. Deletions cut 0 bases from V and 6 bases from J, with 11 bases between. The V gene's germline CDR1 is MNHEY and CDR2 SVGAGI. The CDR3 loop is CASSYSDKTDGYTF. CDR3 DNA: TGTGCCAGCAGTTACTCGGACAAGACCGATGGCTACACCTTC.

The V call is TRBV24-1, the J call TRBJ2-1; D tentatively reads TRBD1 or TRBD2 (6 bases each). Germline CDR1 reads KGHDR; CDR2 reads SFDVKD. The V gene lost 3 bases and the J gene lost 8 bases, with 13 bases spanning the gap. The CDR3 spans 14 residues. CDR3 protein: CATSDPSRGDEQFF. The CDR3 DNA reads as TGTGCCACCAGTGATCCTTCAAGGGGGGATGAGCAGTTCTTC.

V gene TRBV27 combines with J gene TRBJ2-1; no definite D call. Trimming stripped 3 bases from V and 0 bases from J, with 6 bases between. Germline V CDR1 and CDR2: MNHEY, SMNVEV (reference sequence). CDR3 size: 14 residues. The CDR3, as DNA: TGTGCCAGCAGTTTTATCCCCTCCTACAATGAGCAGTTCTTC. The encoded protein is CASSFIPSYNEQFF.

V and J are TRBV5-4 and TRBJ2-2, with D possibly matching TRBD2 (5 bases). This CDR3 is 17 amino acids long. V gave up 10 bases and J gave up 2 bases, with 24 bases separating them. Germline CDR1 is SGHNT and CDR2 is YYREEE (reference sequence). The CDR3 here is CAAGGWRANVNTGELFF. CDR3 sequence (DNA): TGTGCCGCAGGAGGATGGCGGGCGAACGTAAACACCGGGGAGCTGTTTTTT.

This clone was seen only a few times. The chain is built from TRBV18 and TRBJ2-5; TRBD1 might be the D (5 bases). Germline V gene data show CDR1 as KGHSH and CDR2 as LQKENI. Trimming cost V 3 bases and J 1 base, with 12 bases left between them. This CDR3 is 15 amino acids long. The CDR3 is CASSPSTVTQETQYF. In nucleotides, the CDR3 is TGTGCCAGCTCACCCTCGACAGTTACCCAAGAGACCCAGTACTTC.

The chain joins TRBV6-5 to TRBJ1-2; 8 bases match TRBD1. This CDR3 spans 15 amino acids. With 2 bases clipped from V and 4 bases from J, the junction kept 6 bases outside the gene matches. Germline V CDR1 and CDR2: MNHEY, SVGAGI. For the CDR3, the DNA is TGTGCCAGCAGTTACCCCGGGACAGGCGTCTATGGCTACACCTTC. This codes for CASSYPGTGVYGYTF.

In regard to this clone: This CDR3 is also generated by other DNA sequences in the sample. V usage is TRBV7-6 and J usage is TRBJ1-3; D is unclear. Germline values: CDR1 SGHVS, CDR2 FNYEAQ. This CDR3 spans 14 amino acids. Between the trimmed V and J ends, which lost 1 base and 1 base, there was a span of 5 bases. CDR3 nucleotides: TGTGCCAGCAGCTTAGGGGGATCTGGAAACACCATATATTTT. Its protein product is CASSLGGSGNTIYF.

The chain employs TRBV5-5 and TRBJ2-5; a possible D gene is TRBD2 (5 bases). The ends were cut back, 0 bases at V and 5 bases at J, with 11 bases in the middle. CDR3 size: 14 residues. Looked up from germline, CDR1 is SGHKS and CDR2 is YYEKEE (reference sequence). The CDR3 DNA reads as TGTGCCAGCAGCTTGGCTGTAGCGAGGGAGACCCAGTACTTC. This codes for CASSLAVARETQYF.

The chain uses TRBV11-3 and TRBJ2-1; D is undetermined. CDR1 is SGHNT, CDR2 YENEEA, per germline. V was trimmed by 4 bases and J by 1 base, leaving 17 bases between them. CDR3 length: 17 residues. The CDR3 DNA is TGTGCCAGCAGCTCCACCTTTTCCGCAGCGTCCTACAATGAGCAGTTCTTC. Amino acid sequence: CASSSTFSAASYNEQFF.

This clone has only one observation. V and J are TRBV18 and TRBJ1-2; D is undetermined. Deletions cut 2 bases from V and 0 bases from J, with 16 bases between. The germline V gene has CDR1 KGHSH and CDR2 LQKENI. The length of the CDR3 is 17 residues. The chain's CDR3 is CASSPGLLGQANYGYTF. The CDR3 region has the DNA TGTGCCAGCTCACCAGGCCTCCTCGGGCAGGCTAACTATGGCTACACCTTC.

This clone appeared a few times. The V gene is TRBV7-2, the J gene TRBJ2-7; TRBD2 might be the D (6 bases). Germline CDR1 and CDR2: SGHTA and FQGNSA. This CDR3 has 15 residues. Trimming took 5 bases from V and 3 from J, leaving 17 bases between them. CDR3 nucleotides: TGTGCCAGCAGCCCGCGGAGGGTTGTTAACTACGAGCAGTACTTC. Amino acid sequence: CASSPRRVVNYEQYF.

The chain has TRBV28 and TRBJ1-1; tentative D call: TRBD1 (5 bases). The CDR3 has 13 residues. Germline V CDR1 and CDR2: MDHEN, SYDVKM. Trimming removed 4 bases at V and 1 base at J, with 7 bases between. The CDR3 region has the DNA TGTGCCAGCAGTTCAGGGAAGAACACTGAAGCTTTCTTT. It codes for CASSSGKNTEAFF.

This chain joins TRBV6-2 or TRBV6-3 and TRBJ1-2, with 10 bases lining up with TRBD1. There are 16 residues in the CDR3. Germline lookup yields CDR1 MNHEY and CDR2 SVGEGT. Trimming cost V 4 bases and J 1 base; bases outside gene matches: 6. For the CDR3, the DNA is TGTGCCAGCAGTTCACGGGGACAGGGGATTAACTATGGCTACACCTTC. Translation: CASSSRGQGINYGYTF.

V gene TRBV27 combines with J gene TRBJ2-1, with no clear D. Trimming cost V 10 bases and J 0 bases, with 13 bases left between them. The CDR3 length is 14 residues. Looked up from germline, CDR1 is MNHEY and CDR2 is SMNVEV (reference sequence). The CDR3 coding sequence is TGTGCCACCCAGTGGGGTAGCTCCTACAATGAGCAGTTCTTC. Amino acid sequence: CATQWGSSYNEQFF.

The rearrangement uses TRBV6-5 and TRBJ2-2, with TRBD2 identical over 8 bases. CDR1 and CDR2 (germline): MNHEY, SVGAGI. The CDR3 covers 16 residues. With 3 bases clipped from V and 3 bases from J, the junction kept 6 bases outside the gene matches. The CDR3 protein is CASSYNQRGHTGELFF. CDR3 nucleotide sequence: TGTGCCAGCAGTTATAATCAGCGGGGGCACACCGGGGAGCTGTTTTTT.

The gene calls are TRBV13 and TRBJ2-1, with TRBD1 as a possible D gene (6 bases). Trimming removed 0 bases at V and 8 bases at J, with 14 bases between. The CDR3 covers 15 residues. The V gene's germline CDR1 is PRHDT and CDR2 FYEKMQ (reference sequence). The CDR3 region is CASSLGRTGSDEQFF. DNA of the CDR3: TGTGCCAGCAGCTTAGGCCGAACAGGGAGCGATGAGCAGTTCTTC.

This clone has only a few counts. The chain couples TRBV18 to TRBJ1-2, with 8 bases aligning to TRBD1. The germline V gene encodes CDR1 KGHSH and CDR2 LQKENI. CDR3 length equals 18 residues. Losses at the gene ends were 4 bases for V and 3 bases for J; bases not matched to a gene: 16. The CDR3 protein is CASSLASPPRGRDYGYTF. In nucleotides, the CDR3 is TGTGCCAGCTCACTCGCCAGCCCCCCCAGGGGGCGAGACTATGGCTACACCTTC.

This chain uses TRBV4-1 with TRBJ2-1; 9 bases line up with TRBD2. CDR1 is MGHRA and CDR2 is YSYEKL in the germline V gene. Trimming took 2 bases from V and 5 from J; bases not matched to a gene: 7. The CDR3 sequence is 16 residues long. The CDR3 sequence is CASSQFKGGRDNEQFF. The DNA of the CDR3 is TGCGCCAGCAGCCAATTTAAGGGCGGGAGGGACAATGAGCAGTTCTTC.

The chain couples TRBV11-2 to TRBJ2-1, with 10 bases that match TRBD2. The CDR3 consists of 18 residues. CDR1 SGHAT and CDR2 FQNNGV come from the germline V gene. Trimming cost V 1 base and J 1 base; bases outside gene matches: 7. DNA for the CDR3: TGTGCCAGCAGCTTAGTAGCTAGCGGGGGAGGTTCCTACAATGAGCAGTTCTTC. It is translated as CASSLVASGGGSYNEQFF.

V usage is TRBV18 and J usage is TRBJ2-4, with a possible D match to TRBD2 (6 bases). V shed 5 bases and J shed 4 bases, with 6 bases lying between them. The CDR3 is 12 residues long. Germline CDR1 reads KGHSH; CDR2 reads LQKENI. In nucleotides, the CDR3 is TGTGCCAGCTCAGCGGGAAAAAACATTCAGTACTTC. Translating it yields CASSAGKNIQYF.